This T cell receptor (beta chain) appears in the sequencing data of a study of blood T cells in healthy people across ages. Overall study findings and caveats: Researchers deemed the diversity estimates from one million T cells underestimates.

This CDR3 is built from 13 residues. After removal of 0 bases from V and 5 bases from J, the junction contained 1 base not matched to a gene. This clonotype was seen repeatedly, ten times or more. The antigen remains undetermined. Using a J-beta primer mix together with a sample-barcoded 5' primer, a second PCR was run for roughly 6 to 11 cycles. A template-switch adaptor containing 12 random nucleotides labeled each cDNA molecule. From the 5' RACE reads, TCRdb called clonotypes with MiXCR, one entry per CDR3 protein. This table has 650,000 to 1,000,000 distinct CDR3 sequences, about 37% appearing once.

The J gene is TRBJ2-7, the V gene TRBV12-3 or TRBV12-4; TRBD2 matches at 7 bases. What was sequenced was blood. This clonotype was sampled from a young man in good health. The CDR3 nucleotides read TGTGCCAGCAGTTTAGCTCTAGCGGACGAGCAGTACTTC. This gives the protein CASSLALADEQYF.